This TCR beta chain is from a study of cytomegalovirus exposure and HLA in healthy donors. A note on this clone: The antigen remains unidentified.

This PCR relied on a set of 60 Vbeta primers and 13 Jbeta primers. Measured with immunoSEQ multiplex PCR; TCRdb has only the in-frame clones, and not every one. The sample lists roughly 160,000 clones; almost 85% were seen once. The study, taken as a whole, reports: The productive fraction for most TCR beta V segments was about 87% or about 30% in an earlier analysis. Analyses of presence/absence relied on an assumption of roughly uniform sequencing depth across donors. A reported reduction in N-insertions relative to the 666-donor mean was seen in an Asian-associated ancestry cluster in a later analysis. HLA alleles were associated with 15,000 to 20,000 TCR beta sequences in a later analysis at 0.05 false discovery rate.

In germline, CDR1 is LNHNV, CDR2 YYDKDF (reference sequence). The CDR3 length is 18 residues. Trimming took 3 bases from V and 4 from J; bases not matched to a gene: 13. This chain links TRBV15 with TRBJ2-3; 10 bases agree with TRBD1. The sequenced sample consisted of PBMCs. This sequence was found in a boy aged 2-15 years in good health and CMV-seronegative. The CDR3 DNA reads as TGTGCCACCAGCAGGGAACTAGGGGACAGGGGAACAGCAGATACGCAGTATTTT. Encoded protein: CATSRELGDRGTADTQYF.